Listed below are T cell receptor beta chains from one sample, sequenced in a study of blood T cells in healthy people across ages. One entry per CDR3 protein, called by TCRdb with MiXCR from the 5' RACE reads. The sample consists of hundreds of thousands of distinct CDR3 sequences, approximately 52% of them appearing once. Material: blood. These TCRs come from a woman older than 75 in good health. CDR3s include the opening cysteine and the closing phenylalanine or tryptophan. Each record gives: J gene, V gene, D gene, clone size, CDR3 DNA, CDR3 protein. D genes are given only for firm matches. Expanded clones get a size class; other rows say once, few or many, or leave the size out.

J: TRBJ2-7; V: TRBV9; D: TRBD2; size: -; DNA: TGTGCCAGCCGCGTTACTAGCGGGACCTACGAGCAGTACTTC; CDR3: CASRVTSGTYEQYF
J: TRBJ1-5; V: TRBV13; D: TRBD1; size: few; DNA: TGTGCCAGCAGCGACCGGGACAGCTATAGCAATCAGCCCCAGCATTTT; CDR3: CASSDRDSYSNQPQHF
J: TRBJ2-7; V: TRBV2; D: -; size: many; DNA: TGTGCCAGCAGTGAAAGGTCCGCCGAGCAGTACTTC; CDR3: CASSERSAEQYF
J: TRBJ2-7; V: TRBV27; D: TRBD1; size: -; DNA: TGTGCCAGCACGCAGAGGCAGGGGGCTGTTTACGAGCAGTACTTC; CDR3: CASTQRQGAVYEQYF
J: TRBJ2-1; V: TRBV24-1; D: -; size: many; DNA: TGTGCCACCAGTGCCGCGGGCAGGGGCGCTGAGCAGTTCTTC; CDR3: CATSAAGRGAEQFF
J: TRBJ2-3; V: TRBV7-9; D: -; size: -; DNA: TGTTCCAGCAGCATCAGCACAGATACGCAGTATTTT; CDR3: CSSSISTDTQYF
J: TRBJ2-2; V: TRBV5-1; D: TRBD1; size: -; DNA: TGCGCCAGCAGCTTGTCGGGACAGCAAAACACCGGGGAGCTGTTTTTT; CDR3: CASSLSGQQNTGELFF
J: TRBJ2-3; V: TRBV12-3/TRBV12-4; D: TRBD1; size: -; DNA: TGTGCCAGCCGCCCACTCGGGACAGGGAGCACAGATACGCAGTATTTT; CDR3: CASRPLGTGSTDTQYF
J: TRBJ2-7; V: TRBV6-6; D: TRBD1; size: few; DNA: TGTGCCAGCAGTTACCAGGGACAGAACTACGAGCAGTACTTC; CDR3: CASSYQGQNYEQYF
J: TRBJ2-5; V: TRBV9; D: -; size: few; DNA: TGTGCCAGCAGCGGACCAACCAACGATGAGCAGTACTTC; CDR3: CASSGPTNDEQYF
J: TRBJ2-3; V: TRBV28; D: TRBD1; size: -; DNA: TGTGCCAGCTCATCTGGGTCCAGGGGGATGGTAGATACGCAGTATTTT; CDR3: CASSSGSRGMVDTQYF
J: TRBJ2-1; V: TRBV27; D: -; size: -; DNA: TGTGCCAGCAGTTTATTGGGAATTGACAGCTCCTACAATGAGCAGTTCTTC; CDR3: CASSLLGIDSSYNEQFF
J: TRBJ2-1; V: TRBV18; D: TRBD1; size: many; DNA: TGTGCCAGCTCAGACGGGACAGGAGAATACAATGAGCAGTTCTTC; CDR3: CASSDGTGEYNEQFF
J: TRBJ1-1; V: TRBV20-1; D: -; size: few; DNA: TGCAGTGCTAGGGCAGGGACAAACACTGAAGCTTTCTTT; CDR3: CSARAGTNTEAFF
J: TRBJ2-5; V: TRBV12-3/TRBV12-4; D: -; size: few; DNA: TGTGCCAGCAGTTTAGGGGTGGCTCCGGGTAGGCAGTACTTC; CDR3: CASSLGVAPGRQYF
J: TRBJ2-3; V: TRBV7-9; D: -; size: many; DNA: TGTGCCAGCAGCTCGCCTCTCCTTTCTAGCACAGATACGCAGTATTTT; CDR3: CASSSPLLSSTDTQYF
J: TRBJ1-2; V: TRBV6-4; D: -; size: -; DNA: TGTGCCAGCAGTGCCTCGGGTCGCTATGGCTACACCTTC; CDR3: CASSASGRYGYTF
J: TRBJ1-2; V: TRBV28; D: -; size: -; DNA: TGTGCCACCACGGGGGGGCGTGGGGGCTACACCTTC; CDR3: CATTGGRGGYTF
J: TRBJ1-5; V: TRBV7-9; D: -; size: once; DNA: TGTGCCAGCAGCCAAGACCAGGGTGGTCAGCCCCAGCATTTT; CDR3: CASSQDQGGQPQHF
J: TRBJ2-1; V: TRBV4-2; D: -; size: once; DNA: TGTGCCAGCAGCCAAGATAAGGGGGATCCCCCCGATGAGCAGTTCTTC; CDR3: CASSQDKGDPPDEQFF
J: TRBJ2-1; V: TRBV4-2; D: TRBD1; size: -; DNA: TGTGCCAGCAGCCACTCCCAGACAGGGGTAACCTACAATGAGCAGTTCTTC; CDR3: CASSHSQTGVTYNEQFF
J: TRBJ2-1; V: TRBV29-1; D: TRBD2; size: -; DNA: TGCAGCGTTCGGTCCCGGGCTAGCGGGGGCAATGAGCAGTTCTTC; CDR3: CSVRSRASGGNEQFF
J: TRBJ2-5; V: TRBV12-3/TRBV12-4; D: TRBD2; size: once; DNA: TGTGCCAGCAGCTTTACTAGCGGTTTGAACAATGAGCAGTACTTC; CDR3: CASSFTSGLNNEQYF
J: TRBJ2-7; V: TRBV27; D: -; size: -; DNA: TGTGCCAGCAGTTTAAGGTCCACGAACTCCTACGAGCAGTACTTC; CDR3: CASSLRSTNSYEQYF
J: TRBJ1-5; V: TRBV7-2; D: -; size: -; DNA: TGTGCCAGCAGCCGCAACAGGGCAGGGCAGCCCCAGCATTTT; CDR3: CASSRNRAGQPQHF
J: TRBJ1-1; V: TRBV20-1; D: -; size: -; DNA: TGCAGTGCTGGAGCGGCAGTCGTTGCTGAAGCTTTCTTT; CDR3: CSAGAAVVAEAFF
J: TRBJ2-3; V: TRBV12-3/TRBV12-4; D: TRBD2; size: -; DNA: TGTGCCAGCAGTTCAGGTGGGGCGGGAGGGTATGCGCAGTATTTT; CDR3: CASSSGGAGGYAQYF
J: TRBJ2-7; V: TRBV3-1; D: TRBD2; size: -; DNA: TGTGCCAGCAGCCAGCCGGGACTAGCCTCCGAGCAGTACTTC; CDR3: CASSQPGLASEQYF
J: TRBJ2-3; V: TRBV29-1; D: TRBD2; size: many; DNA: TGCAGCTTCGAGGGGTCTAGCGGGCTCACAGATACGCAGTATTTT; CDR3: CSFEGSSGLTDTQYF
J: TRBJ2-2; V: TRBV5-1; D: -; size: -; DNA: TGCGCCAGCAGCTTGGCGGACGCCGGGGAGCTGTTTTTT; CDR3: CASSLADAGELFF
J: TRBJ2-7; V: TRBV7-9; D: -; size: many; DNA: TGTGCCAGCAGCTCCCGGGACGGTTCCTACGAGCAGTACTTC; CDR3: CASSSRDGSYEQYF
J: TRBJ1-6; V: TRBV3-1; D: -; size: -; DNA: TGTGCCAGCAGCCCCCCAGAAGTCCGGGATTCACCCCTCCACTTT; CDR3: CASSPPEVRDSPLHF
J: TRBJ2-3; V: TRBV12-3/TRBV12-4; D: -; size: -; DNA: TGTGCCAGCACCCGCTCCACGGGGAGCACAGATACGCAGTATTTT; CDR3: CASTRSTGSTDTQYF
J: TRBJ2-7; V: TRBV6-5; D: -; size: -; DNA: TGTGCCAGCAGATCTACAGGGAGCTCCTACAATAAGCAGTACTTC; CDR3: CASRSTGSSYNKQYF
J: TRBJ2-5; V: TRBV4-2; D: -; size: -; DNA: TGTGCCAGCAGCCCCCGGGGGGGTACAGGGGAAGAGACCCAGTACTTC; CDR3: CASSPRGGTGEETQYF
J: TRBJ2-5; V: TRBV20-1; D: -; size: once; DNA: TGCAGTGCCCTGGGTGGGCAACCTCAAGAGACCCAGTACTTC; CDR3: CSALGGQPQETQYF
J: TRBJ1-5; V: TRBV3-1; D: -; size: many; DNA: TGTGCCAGCAGCCAAGTGAGACCTACAGGAGAAAATCAGCCCCAGCATTTT; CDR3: CASSQVRPTGENQPQHF
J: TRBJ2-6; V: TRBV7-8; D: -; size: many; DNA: TGTGCCAGCAGCTTAGAAGTTTTTCCCGTCCTGACTTTC; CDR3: CASSLEVFPVLTF
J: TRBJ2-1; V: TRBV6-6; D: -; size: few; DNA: TGTGCCAGCAGTTACTCGTCGGGGTCCAATGAGCAGTTCTTC; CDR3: CASSYSSGSNEQFF
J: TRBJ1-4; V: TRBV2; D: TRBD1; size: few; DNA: TGTGCCAGCAGCCGACAGGGGCTGGAAAAACTGTTTTTT; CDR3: CASSRQGLEKLFF
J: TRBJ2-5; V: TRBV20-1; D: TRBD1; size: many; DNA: TGCAGTGCTTCTCAGGGGGCGCAGACCCAGTACTTC; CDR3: CSASQGAQTQYF
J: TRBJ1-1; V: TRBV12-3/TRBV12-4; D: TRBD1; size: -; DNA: TGTGCCAGCGGTCGACAGGGGGCGGTCTATGAAGCTTTCTTT; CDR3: CASGRQGAVYEAFF